The 10 T cell receptor beta chains in this list originate from one sample, sequenced in a study of PD-L1 blockade in urothelial cancer. The time point denotes: pretreatment peripheral blood. Clones were sequenced by immunoSEQ multiplex PCR, and TCRdb holds only the in-frame ones, with some missing. The sample records some 80,000 clones, roughly 80% being singletons. The material sequenced was PBMCs, taken around atezolizumab (anti-PD-L1) treatment. The receptors come from a man aged 40-50 years with urothelial cancer.

This clone was seen only once. This CDR3 is also generated by other DNA sequences in the sample. V is TRBV7-9 and J is TRBJ2-5; 11 bases align to TRBD2. CDR1 SEHNR and CDR2 FQNEAQ come from the germline V gene (reference sequence). The CDR3 length is 15 residues. V lost 3 bases to trimming and J lost 4 bases; unmatched junction nucleotides: 4. The CDR3 region is CASSLNGLAGETQYF. Here the CDR3 DNA reads TGTGCCAGCAGCTTGAACGGACTAGCGGGAGAGACCCAGTACTTC.

This chain links TRBV7-3 with TRBJ1-2, with D tentatively TRBD1 (6 bases). V gave up 2 bases and J gave up 4 bases, with 8 bases separating them. The CDR3 has 13 residues. Germline CDR1 and CDR2: SGHTA and FQGTGA. For the CDR3, the DNA is TGTGCCAGCAGCTTACGAGGGGGCTATGGCTACACCTTC. Residues: CASSLRGGYGYTF.

A word on this clone: In the same sample, other DNA sequences code for this CDR3. J is TRBJ2-3 and V is TRBV19, with TRBD2 matching over 7 bases. Trimming cost V 3 bases and J 3 bases; bases outside gene matches: 3. The length of the CDR3 is 14 residues. Germline V gene sequence: CDR1 LNHDA, CDR2 SQIVND (reference sequence). DNA of the CDR3: TGTGCCAGTAGTATTAAGCGGGGAACAGATACGCAGTATTTT. Translated, it gives CASSIKRGTDTQYF.

This sequence joins TRBV9 and TRBJ2-1, with 9 bases identical to TRBD2. This CDR3 region has 17 residues. Germline V lookup: CDR1 SGDLS, CDR2 YYNGEE. V shed 0 bases, J shed 6 bases, and the junction held 10 bases outside the gene matches. The CDR3 spells CASSVGPSGVISNEQFF. CDR3 coding DNA: TGTGCCAGCAGCGTAGGACCTAGCGGGGTTATAAGCAATGAGCAGTTCTTC.

The gene calls are TRBV5-1 and TRBJ1-2, with D possibly TRBD1 on 5 matching bases. This CDR3 has 14 amino acids. Germline assignment: CDR1 SGHRS and CDR2 YFSETQ. V was shortened by 4 bases and J by 4 bases, with 14 bases between the two germline ends. As DNA, the CDR3 is TGCGCCAGCAGCCCCCCAGGGAAAGGCTATGGCTACACCTTC. This encodes CASSPPGKGYGYTF.

The chain joins TRBV9 to TRBJ1-1, with D tentatively TRBD1 (6 bases). The CDR3 has 13 residues. The germline CDR1 and CDR2 sequences are SGDLS and YYNGEE. V lost 10 bases and J 3 bases, leaving 16 bases between the germline ends. The CDR3 is CASKRGGDTEAFF. CDR3 coding DNA: TGTGCCTCAAAGAGGGGGGGTGACACTGAAGCTTTCTTT.

The chain couples TRBV7-2 to TRBJ1-4; perhaps TRBD1 as D (6 bases). CDR1 SGHTA and CDR2 FQGNSA come from the germline V gene. This CDR3 comprises 14 residues. Trimming cost V 1 base and J 7 bases, with 10 bases left between them. The CDR3 bases are TGTGCCAGCAGCTTAGGGGGGGGCGGTGAAAAACTGTTTTTT. Protein product: CASSLGGGGEKLFF. Full variable domain (missing parts from reference TRBV7-2 and TRBJ1-4): GAGVSQSPSNKVTEKGKDVELRCDPISGHTALYWYRQSLGQGLEFLIYFQGNSAPDKSGLPSDRFSAERTGGSVSTLTIQRTQQEDSAVYLCASSLGGGGEKLFFGSGTQLSVL.

In this sample, this clone turned up a few times. The chain employs TRBV6-5 and TRBJ2-7; 7 nucleotides match TRBD2. The CDR3 is 16 residues long. CDR1 and CDR2 from the germline V gene are MNHEY and SVGAGI. V dropped 1 base and J dropped 2; count of bases not matched to a gene: 8. The CDR3 DNA sequence: TGTGCCAGCAGTTACTTTGCTAGCGGACGGGCCTACGAGCAGTACTTC. Its translation is CASSYFASGRAYEQYF.

The chain carries TRBV5-6 and TRBJ2-7; D unclear. The CDR3 has 14 residues. Germline V gene data show CDR1 as SGHDT and CDR2 as YYEEEE. V gave up 4 bases and J gave up 1 base, with 12 bases separating them. CDR3 coding DNA: TGTGCCAGCAGCCTCGCGATCGAATCCTACGAGCAGTACTTC. Translated: CASSLAIESYEQYF.

CDR3 coding DNA: TGTGCCAGCAGCCAAGATCCTAGCGCCTGGGGAGAGACCCAGTACTTC. It encodes CASSQDPSAWGETQYF. The chain links TRBV4-2 to TRBJ2-5; a weak D match, TRBD2 (6 bases). The CDR3 is 16 amino acids. Trimming stripped 0 bases from V and 4 bases from J, with 15 bases between. The germline CDR1 and CDR2 sequences are LGHNA and YNFKEQ.